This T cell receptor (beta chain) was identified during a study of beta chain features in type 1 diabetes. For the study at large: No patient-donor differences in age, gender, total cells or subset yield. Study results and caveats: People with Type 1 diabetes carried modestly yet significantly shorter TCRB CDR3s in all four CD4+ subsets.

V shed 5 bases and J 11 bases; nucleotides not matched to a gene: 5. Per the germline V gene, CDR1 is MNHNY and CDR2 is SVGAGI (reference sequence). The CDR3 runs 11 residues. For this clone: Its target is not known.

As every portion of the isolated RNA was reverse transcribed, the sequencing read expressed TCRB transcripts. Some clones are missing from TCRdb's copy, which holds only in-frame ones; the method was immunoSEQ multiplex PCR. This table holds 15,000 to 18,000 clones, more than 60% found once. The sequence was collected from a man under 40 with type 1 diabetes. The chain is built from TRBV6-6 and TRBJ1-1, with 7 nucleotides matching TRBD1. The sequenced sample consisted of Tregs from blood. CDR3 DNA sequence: TGTGCCAGCAGTATGGGACAGTCGGCTTTCTTT. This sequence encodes CASSMGQSAFF.